Below are 10 T cell receptor beta chains sequenced from a single sample in a study of cytomegalovirus exposure and HLA in healthy donors. The PCR had 60 Vbeta and 13 Jbeta primers. Clones were sequenced by immunoSEQ multiplex PCR, and TCRdb holds only the in-frame ones, with some missing. The profile covers roughly 150,000 clones, with 60% to 75% appearing a single time and over 1.5% taken by the ten largest. Sequenced input: PBMCs. The receptors originated from a human donor in good health.

The chain has TRBV9 and TRBJ1-2, with 12 bases matching TRBD1. V was clipped by 3 bases and J by 7 bases; unmatched bases: 7. The CDR3 spans 15 residues. The germline CDR1 and CDR2 sequences are SGDLS and YYNGEE. CDR3 DNA: TGTGCCAGCAGCGGATCGGGACAGGGGGCACCTGGCTACACCTTC. Translated: CASSGSGQGAPGYTF.

The chain has TRBV5-1 and TRBJ2-6, with TRBD2 matching 7 bases. Germline lookup yields CDR1 SGHRS and CDR2 YFSETQ. The CDR3 is 17 residues long. After removal of 5 bases from V and 0 bases from J, the junction contained 8 bases not matched to a gene. The CDR3 DNA follows: TGCGCCAGCAGTACTAGCGTGAACCCCTCTGGGGCCAACGTCCTGACTTTC. Its translation: CASSTSVNPSGANVLTF.

The genes are TRBV11-3 and TRBJ2-5; a weak D match, TRBD1 (5 bases). V was clipped by 0 bases and J by 3 bases, with 8 bases between them. The V gene's germline CDR1 is SGHNT and CDR2 YENEEA. The CDR3 has 14 residues. CDR3 in amino acids: CASSLEGAEETQYF. In nucleotides, the CDR3 is TGTGCCAGCAGCTTAGAAGGGGCGGAAGAGACCCAGTACTTC.

The V gene is TRBV28, the J gene TRBJ1-2; TRBD1 is a possible D gene (6 bases). CDR1 is MDHEN, CDR2 SYDVKM, per germline. The CDR3 sequence is 15 residues long. V was cut by 9 bases and J by 2 bases, with 19 bases left in between. CDR3 residues: CASLPGGQGNYGYTF. CDR3 in DNA: TGTGCCAGTCTCCCGGGCGGGCAGGGGAACTATGGCTACACCTTC.

This clone was seen only once. The rearrangement joins TRBV28 to TRBJ1-1, with 7 bases that match TRBD1. Germline CDR1 MDHEN, CDR2 SYDVKM. The CDR3 consists of 14 residues. Trimming cost V 6 bases and J 4 bases; bases outside gene matches: 8. The CDR3 DNA sequence: TGTGCCAGCAGCATATTGGGACAGTTCACTGAAGCTTTCTTT. It encodes CASSILGQFTEAFF.

This clone appeared a few times. This chain uses TRBV27 with TRBJ2-2; D is perhaps TRBD1 (6 bases). The length of the CDR3 is 16 residues. Germline V gene data show CDR1 as MNHEY and CDR2 as SMNVEV (reference sequence). V lost 4 bases to trimming and J lost 2 bases, with 14 bases between them. CDR3 sequence (DNA): TGTGCCAGCAGTTCATCAGGGACAATCAACACCGGGGAGCTGTTTTTT. Amino acid sequence: CASSSSGTINTGELFF.

This clone has just a few counts. This chain connects TRBV5-1 to TRBJ2-3, with a weak D call TRBD2 (6 bases). Between the trimmed V and J ends, which lost 4 bases and 0 bases, there was a span of 15 bases. The length of the CDR3 is 16 residues. Germline V gene data show CDR1 as SGHRS and CDR2 as YFSETQ. The CDR3 here is CASSPDLGTSTDTQYF. DNA for the CDR3: TGCGCCAGCAGCCCTGACTTGGGGACTAGCACAGATACGCAGTATTTT.

V gene TRBV10-1 combines with J gene TRBJ2-7, with D possibly matching TRBD1 (6 bases). This CDR3 comprises 13 residues. Germline V gives CDR1 WNHNN, CDR2 SYGVQD (reference sequence). V lost 2 bases and J 6 bases, leaving 11 bases between the germline ends. CDR3 sequence reads: CASSEPDSSEQYF. DNA for the CDR3: TGCGCCAGCAGTGAGCCGGACAGTTCCGAGCAGTACTTC.

This chain joins TRBV6-6 and TRBJ1-4; 10 nucleotides match TRBD1. Germline lookup yields CDR1 MNHNY and CDR2 SVGAGI (reference sequence). V lost 5 bases to trimming and J lost 7 bases; unmatched junction nucleotides: 7. This CDR3 region has 15 residues. The CDR3 nucleotides read TGTGCCAGCAGTCGACAGGGGGCTGGTGGTGAAAAACTGTTTTTT. It codes for CASSRQGAGGEKLFF.

This clone was seen once. This chain uses TRBV5-8 with TRBJ2-2; TRBD2 agrees at 11 bases. V lost 4 bases, J lost 1 base, and 6 bases stayed unmatched. This CDR3 is built from 17 residues. Germline V gene sequence: CDR1 SGHTS, CDR2 YDEGEE. The CDR3 sequence: CASSAHTSGGNTGELFF. DNA for the CDR3: TGTGCCAGCAGCGCTCACACTAGCGGGGGGAACACCGGGGAGCTGTTTTTT.